Following are 17 T cell receptor beta chains from one sample sequenced in a study of CXCR3-negative and CXCR3-positive naive CD8 T cells. Findings and limits, study-wide: CXCR3-positive naive cells carried more hydrophobic TRB CDR3s than CXCR3-negative naive cells did.

UMI-labeled 5' RACE yielded the TRB cDNA libraries. TCRdb reprocessed the 5' RACE reads and reports one entry per CDR3 protein, with no DNA. This listing includes tens of thousands of distinct CDR3 sequences. No antigen has been identified for these receptors. Sequencing was performed on naive CXCR3+ CD8+ T cells from blood. The subset was: CD45RO-CCR7+CD27+CD95- naive CD8+ T cells expressing CXCR3 (TNR3+). Receptors were obtained from a human donor in good health. Some clones in this sample may be carry-over from other donors' samples.

The V gene is TRBV7-9, the J gene TRBJ2-5; with no DNA, the TCRdb D assignment of TRBD2 cannot be verified. Per the germline V gene, CDR1 is SEHNR and CDR2 is FQNEAQ (reference sequence). The CDR3 contains 13 residues. CDR3 loop: CASSPLDRETQYF.

The genes are TRBV4-3 and TRBJ2-1; the D call of TRBD1 rests on TCRdb alone, since no DNA is present to check it. The CDR3 has 16 amino acids. Germline CDR1 LGHNA, CDR2 YSLEER. Here the CDR3 reads CASSQDRTGVYNEQFF.

The chain has TRBV27 and TRBJ2-7. This CDR3 is built from 13 residues. Germline loops: CDR1 MNHEY, CDR2 SMNVEV (reference sequence). Here the CDR3 reads CASSRIGIHEQYF.

This chain links TRBV20-1 with TRBJ2-1; TCRdb proposes TRBD1, but this gene call is untestable without DNA. The CDR3 spans 17 residues. Looked up from germline, CDR1 is DFQATT and CDR2 is SNEGSKA (reference sequence). CDR3 region: CSARDRAGGNSYNEQFF.

The chain uses TRBV11-2 and TRBJ2-1. The V gene's germline CDR1 is SGHAT and CDR2 FQNNGV. The CDR3 length is 13 residues. The CDR3 protein is CASSLVLPNEQFF.

The rearrangement links TRBV29-1 to TRBJ2-1; TCRdb picks TRBD2, but there is no DNA to check that call. Germline CDR1 is SQVTM and CDR2 is ANQGSEA. This CDR3 has 15 amino acids. The chain's CDR3 is CSVGGPHSSYNEQFF.

This chain uses TRBV6-5 with TRBJ1-1; TCRdb's D call of TRBD1 is untestable without DNA. This CDR3 has 15 amino acids. Germline V gene data show CDR1 as MNHEY and CDR2 as SVGAGI. The chain's CDR3 is CASKIAGESNTEAFF.

This chain uses TRBV4-2 with TRBJ2-3; the D call of TRBD2 rests on TCRdb alone, since no DNA is present to check it. The CDR3 has 16 amino acids. Germline-derived CDR1 and CDR2 are LGHNA and YNFKEQ. The CDR3 spells CASSQELAGGTDTQYF.

The V and J genes are TRBV27 and TRBJ1-2. This CDR3 contains 13 residues. The germline CDR1 and CDR2 sequences are MNHEY and SMNVEV (reference sequence). The CDR3: CASSFGDSYGYTF.

The chain has TRBV11-1 and TRBJ2-7; the TRBD1 assignment by TCRdb is unverifiable without DNA. In germline, CDR1 is SGHAT, CDR2 FQDESV (reference sequence). There are 16 residues in the CDR3. CDR3 in amino acids: CASSLVAGTFSYEQYF. Using reference TRBV11-1 and TRBJ2-7 for the parts outside the CDR3, the full variable domain is EAEVAQSPRYKITEKSQAVAFWCDPISGHATLYWYRQILGQGPELLVQFQDESVVDDSQLPKDRFSAERLKGVDSTLKIQPAELGDSAMYLCASSLVAGTFSYEQYFGPGTRLTVT.

The V gene is TRBV20-1, the J gene TRBJ1-4; TCRdb outputs TRBD1, but without DNA this stays unchecked. Germline assignment: CDR1 DFQATT and CDR2 SNEGSKA (reference sequence). The CDR3 loop spans 16 amino acids. This CDR3 reads CSARDGGHAEYEKLFF.

This chain uses TRBV7-9 with TRBJ2-5; there is no DNA to check the TCRdb D call of TRBD1. The CDR3 spans 16 residues. Germline lookup yields CDR1 SEHNR and CDR2 FQNEAQ (reference sequence). CDR3 region: CASSSSRYSGQETQYF.

The chain recombines TRBV4-1 with TRBJ2-1. CDR3 length: 14 residues. Germline CDR1 MGHRA, CDR2 YSYEKL. The chain's CDR3 is CASSLAGERNEQFF.

This chain links TRBV5-1 with TRBJ2-1. CDR1 SGHRS and CDR2 YFSETQ come from the germline V gene. CDR3 length: 15 amino acids. The CDR3 loop is CASSLEAVSRNEQFF.

The V call is TRBV10-1, the J call TRBJ2-1; TCRdb indicates TRBD2, and absent DNA this call remains unverified. From germline, CDR1 is WNHNN and CDR2 SYGVQD (reference sequence). The CDR3 is 15 residues long. The CDR3 region is CASRLEEVSHNEQFF.

The genes are TRBV29-1 and TRBJ2-2; TCRdb proposes TRBD1, but this gene call is untestable without DNA. The CDR3 has 13 amino acids. Germline V gene data show CDR1 as SQVTM and CDR2 as ANQGSEA. The CDR3 reads CSVPDRNTGELFF.

The rearrangement uses TRBV10-3 and TRBJ2-2; TCRdb reports TRBD1, a call that lacks DNA to check it against. The CDR3 runs 18 residues. Germline lookup yields CDR1 ENHRY and CDR2 SYGVKD. The CDR3 loop is CAISESNRQGGGTGELFF.